The rows below give T cell receptor beta chains drawn from one sample of a study of T cells in placental villitis. Measured with immunoSEQ multiplex PCR; TCRdb has only the in-frame clones, and not every one. The sample records about 2,400 clones, about 81% being singletons. Sequencing was carried out using placental tissue containing maternal and fetal cells. These receptors all come from a human patient with infectious villitis; the placental T cells may come from both mother and fetus. CDR3s include the opening cysteine and the closing phenylalanine or tryptophan. A D gene is named only where the DNA matches it firmly. Clone size appears in some rows only: once, few, many, or a class for an expanded clone.

d_gene: -
abundance: -
v_gene: TRBV5-8
j_gene: TRBJ2-7
CDR3nt: TGTGCCAGCAGCTACGAGCAGTACTTC
CDR3aa: CASSYEQYF

d_gene: -
abundance: -
v_gene: TRBV6-5
j_gene: TRBJ2-5
CDR3nt: TGTGCCAGCAGTTCCGAAGGGTTGACCCAGTACTTC
CDR3aa: CASSSEGLTQYF

d_gene: -
abundance: -
v_gene: TRBV7-2
j_gene: TRBJ1-2
CDR3nt: TGTGCCAGCAGCTTAGTTTGGGGAGGGGGCTACACCTTC
CDR3aa: CASSLVWGGGYTF

d_gene: -
abundance: -
v_gene: TRBV7-8
j_gene: TRBJ1-1
CDR3nt: TGTGCCAGCAGCCTGAGGTGGAGGGCTTTCTTT
CDR3aa: CASSLRWRAFF

d_gene: -
abundance: -
v_gene: TRBV12-2
j_gene: TRBJ2-7
CDR3nt: TGTGCAAGTCGCTTGACTAGCGGGGGGGCCTACGAGCAGTACTTC
CDR3aa: CASRLTSGGAYEQYF

d_gene: -
abundance: -
v_gene: TRBV24-1
j_gene: TRBJ1-5
CDR3nt: TGTGCCACCAGTGATTTGTATAGCAATCAGCCCCAGCATTTT
CDR3aa: CATSDLYSNQPQHF

d_gene: -
abundance: -
v_gene: TRBV29-1
j_gene: TRBJ2-6
CDR3nt: TGCAGCGTTGATGGTGCTGGGGCCAACGTCCTGACTTTC
CDR3aa: CSVDGAGANVLTF

d_gene: -
abundance: -
v_gene: TRBV30
j_gene: TRBJ1-6
CDR3nt: TGTGCCTGGAGTGTACGGATAAATAATTCACCCCTCCACTTT
CDR3aa: CAWSVRINNSPLHF

d_gene: -
abundance: -
v_gene: TRBV15
j_gene: TRBJ2-5
CDR3nt: TGTGCCACCAGCAGAGACAGGGGAGAGACCCAGTACTTC
CDR3aa: CATSRDRGETQYF

d_gene: -
abundance: -
v_gene: TRBV21-1
j_gene: TRBJ2-7
CDR3nt: TGTGCCAGCAGCAAAAAAGGACTAGCGGGCTACGAGCAGTACTTC
CDR3aa: CASSKKGLAGYEQYF

d_gene: TRBD1
abundance: medium-sized
v_gene: TRBV27
j_gene: TRBJ2-7
CDR3nt: TGTGCCAGCAGTCCGCAAACAGGGGGCGCAGTCCGCGAGCAGTACTTC
CDR3aa: CASSPQTGGAVREQYF

d_gene: -
abundance: -
v_gene: TRBV7-2
j_gene: TRBJ2-1
CDR3nt: TGTGCCAGCAGCTTCAAGCACAGCTCCTACAATGAGCAGTTCTTC
CDR3aa: CASSFKHSSYNEQFF

d_gene: -
abundance: once
v_gene: TRBV18
j_gene: TRBJ2-1
CDR3nt: TGTGCCAGCTCACCAAGGGGACTTACCTACAATGAGCAGTTCTTC
CDR3aa: CASSPRGLTYNEQFF

d_gene: -
abundance: -
v_gene: TRBV27
j_gene: TRBJ1-2
CDR3nt: TGTGCCAGCAGTTTAGGGACAAACTATGGCTACACCTTC
CDR3aa: CASSLGTNYGYTF

d_gene: -
abundance: few
v_gene: TRBV3-1/TRBV3-2
j_gene: TRBJ2-2
CDR3nt: TGTGCCAGCAGCCTGGGCACCGGGGAGCTGTTTTTT
CDR3aa: CASSLGTGELFF

d_gene: -
abundance: -
v_gene: TRBV4-1
j_gene: TRBJ2-1
CDR3nt: TGCGCCAGCAGCCAAGACTACAATGAGCAGTTCTTC
CDR3aa: CASSQDYNEQFF

d_gene: TRBD2
abundance: -
v_gene: TRBV7-2
j_gene: TRBJ2-3
CDR3nt: TGTGCCAGCAGCTTTCTAGCGGGGGGCACAGATACGCAGTATTTT
CDR3aa: CASSFLAGGTDTQYF

d_gene: -
abundance: once
v_gene: TRBV4-2
j_gene: TRBJ2-1
CDR3nt: TGTGCCAGCAGCCGAGCGGACTGGGGGGCCTACAATGAGCAGTTCTTC
CDR3aa: CASSRADWGAYNEQFF

d_gene: TRBD1
abundance: large
v_gene: TRBV11-2
j_gene: TRBJ2-7
CDR3nt: TGTGCCAGCAGCTTAGATCCAGGGGGCTACGAGCAGTACTTC
CDR3aa: CASSLDPGGYEQYF

d_gene: -
abundance: -
v_gene: TRBV5-6
j_gene: TRBJ2-5
CDR3nt: TGTGCCAGCAGCTTGGCTATAGGGACGACTGAGACCCAGTACTTC
CDR3aa: CASSLAIGTTETQYF

d_gene: -
abundance: -
v_gene: TRBV4-1
j_gene: TRBJ1-2
CDR3nt: TGCGCCAGCAGCCAAGTTGGGACGGGGTATGGCTACACCTTC
CDR3aa: CASSQVGTGYGYTF

d_gene: TRBD1
abundance: -
v_gene: TRBV6-5
j_gene: TRBJ2-5
CDR3nt: TGTGCCAGCAGTTACTTGGGCAGGGGGCTTCAAGAGACCCAGTACTTC
CDR3aa: CASSYLGRGLQETQYF

d_gene: TRBD1
abundance: -
v_gene: TRBV28
j_gene: TRBJ1-2
CDR3nt: TGTGCCAGCAGCATACAGGGGGCGGACTATGGCTACACCTTC
CDR3aa: CASSIQGADYGYTF

d_gene: -
abundance: -
v_gene: TRBV10-1
j_gene: TRBJ2-7
CDR3nt: TGCGCCTTAGCAGAACAGGGAGGGTCCTACGAGCAGTACTTC
CDR3aa: CALAEQGGSYEQYF

d_gene: -
abundance: -
v_gene: TRBV5-1
j_gene: TRBJ2-5
CDR3nt: TGCGCCAGCAGCGGTTGGACGTTCCAAGAGACCCAGTACTTC
CDR3aa: CASSGWTFQETQYF

d_gene: -
abundance: -
v_gene: TRBV6-6
j_gene: TRBJ1-4
CDR3nt: TGTGCCAGCAGTATAGGGGAAAAACTGTTTTTT
CDR3aa: CASSIGEKLFF

d_gene: -
abundance: -
v_gene: TRBV7-3
j_gene: TRBJ2-1
CDR3nt: TGTGCCAGCAGCTCGACTAGTTACAATGAGCAGTTCTTC
CDR3aa: CASSSTSYNEQFF

d_gene: -
abundance: large
v_gene: TRBV5-1
j_gene: TRBJ1-5
CDR3nt: TGCGCCAGCAGCTTGACAGGCAATCAGCCCCAGCATTTT
CDR3aa: CASSLTGNQPQHF

d_gene: -
abundance: -
v_gene: TRBV27
j_gene: TRBJ2-7
CDR3nt: TGTGCCAGCAGTTTAGGAGGAATCCGGGACAACGAGCAGTACTTC
CDR3aa: CASSLGGIRDNEQYF

d_gene: TRBD1
abundance: -
v_gene: TRBV7-3
j_gene: TRBJ2-6
CDR3nt: TGTGCCAGCAGCTTCGGGACAGGGGGCTCTGGGGCCAACGTCCTGACTTTC
CDR3aa: CASSFGTGGSGANVLTF

d_gene: -
abundance: once
v_gene: TRBV7-3
j_gene: TRBJ2-7
CDR3nt: TGTGCCAGCAGCTTAGGAGTCGGGGACGGCTACGAGCAGTACTTC
CDR3aa: CASSLGVGDGYEQYF

d_gene: -
abundance: -
v_gene: TRBV29-1
j_gene: TRBJ2-7
CDR3nt: TGCAGCGTTGGGCAGACAAACGCCGAGCAGTACTTC
CDR3aa: CSVGQTNAEQYF

d_gene: TRBD1
abundance: -
v_gene: TRBV27
j_gene: TRBJ2-7
CDR3nt: TGTGCCAGCAGTCCAGCGACAGGGATAACCTACGAGCAGTACTTC
CDR3aa: CASSPATGITYEQYF

d_gene: -
abundance: -
v_gene: TRBV30
j_gene: TRBJ1-2
CDR3nt: TGTGCCTGGAGTTTAGGGTATTATGGCTACACCTTC
CDR3aa: CAWSLGYYGYTF

d_gene: -
abundance: -
v_gene: TRBV5-1
j_gene: TRBJ1-3
CDR3nt: TGCGCCAGCAGCTTGGCAGTCTCTGGAAACACCATATATTTT
CDR3aa: CASSLAVSGNTIYF

d_gene: TRBD1
abundance: -
v_gene: TRBV11-3
j_gene: TRBJ1-1
CDR3nt: TGTGCCAGCAGCCCCTCCGGGACAGCCAACACTGAAGCTTTCTTT
CDR3aa: CASSPSGTANTEAFF

d_gene: -
abundance: -
v_gene: TRBV6-5
j_gene: TRBJ2-1
CDR3nt: TGTGCCAGCAGTTACGCAGGGCTAGTCGATGAGCAGTTCTTC
CDR3aa: CASSYAGLVDEQFF

d_gene: TRBD2
abundance: once
v_gene: TRBV7-2
j_gene: TRBJ2-5
CDR3nt: TGTGCCAGCAGCCTACAGGCCCCGGGAGGTGAGACCCAGTACTTC
CDR3aa: CASSLQAPGGETQYF

d_gene: TRBD1
abundance: -
v_gene: TRBV11-3
j_gene: TRBJ1-1
CDR3nt: TGTGCCAGCAGCCGCTTGACAGGGAAGGCTTTCTTT
CDR3aa: CASSRLTGKAFF

d_gene: -
abundance: -
v_gene: TRBV9
j_gene: TRBJ2-1
CDR3nt: TGTGCCAGCAGCGTAGCTACAATATGGGGGGACAATGAGCAGTTCTTC
CDR3aa: CASSVATIWGDNEQFF

d_gene: -
abundance: -
v_gene: TRBV6-5
j_gene: TRBJ1-6
CDR3nt: TGTGCCAGCATTGGAGAGGGATTCACCCTCCACTTT
CDR3aa: CASIGEGFTLHF

d_gene: TRBD2
abundance: -
v_gene: TRBV6-4
j_gene: TRBJ2-1
CDR3nt: TGTGCCAGCAGTGAAGGGACTAGCGGGGGGAATGAGCAGTTCTTC
CDR3aa: CASSEGTSGGNEQFF

d_gene: -
abundance: once
v_gene: TRBV5-1
j_gene: TRBJ2-7
CDR3nt: TGCGCCAGCAGCCTACAGGGCCACGAGCAGTACTTC
CDR3aa: CASSLQGHEQYF

d_gene: -
abundance: -
v_gene: TRBV25-1
j_gene: TRBJ1-1
CDR3nt: TGTGCCAGCAGTTCTGGGACAGAAGCTTTCTTT
CDR3aa: CASSSGTEAFF

d_gene: -
abundance: few
v_gene: TRBV5-1
j_gene: TRBJ2-1
CDR3nt: TGCGCCAGCAGCTTTGGCTTCAGGCACGTCAATGAGCAGTTCTTC
CDR3aa: CASSFGFRHVNEQFF

d_gene: TRBD2
abundance: -
v_gene: TRBV4-2
j_gene: TRBJ2-3
CDR3nt: TGTGCCAGCAGCCCCCTGGCGGGAGCAGATACGCAGTATTTT
CDR3aa: CASSPLAGADTQYF

d_gene: -
abundance: -
v_gene: TRBV3-1/TRBV3-2
j_gene: TRBJ2-5
CDR3nt: TGTGCCAGCAGCCAACTGAGAGGCGCCGGGGAGACCCAGTACTTC
CDR3aa: CASSQLRGAGETQYF